Below, one TCR beta chain is given with its context. Its cognate antigen has yet to be identified. Base qualities are missing; no much larger clone stands one base away. Compared with germline, V lacks 6 bases and J lacks 8 bases; bases without a gene match: 15. CDR1 and CDR2 were assigned from the germline V gene as ENHRY and SYGVKD. From cysteine to phenylalanine, the CDR3 is 16 amino acids long. This entry keeps only the CDR3 DNA: 48 bases, framed from base 1. These data originate in a study of cytomegalovirus exposure and HLA in healthy donors (dated by TCRdb to between 2016 and 2019). With regard to the full study: According to a later analysis, one platform produced both the approximately 110 validation repertoires and the 700 or so repertoires of the first cohort. The aim of the study was to test whether cataloging public T cell receptors could identify signatures of past pathogen exposure. Along with the approximately 650-subject first cohort, a separate validation cohort of some 130 different subjects was used. To predict cytomegalovirus infection status, the study combined high-throughput TCR immunosequencing, statistical association of individual TCRs with disease status, and machine learning.

The donors were included in the validation cohort of 120 subjects, a group kept apart from the roughly 700-subject first cohort. What the work shows at the level of the full study, not this receptor alone: Across donors, most TCR sequences were observed very rarely, whereas some public TCRs were present in many individuals. Of the cluster scores, around 95% were above 0 in a later analysis, which found that TCRs clustered in the first cohort also tended to co-occur in the 120 or so validation repertoires. In vitro tests confirmed that a few of the cytomegalovirus-associated TCR beta chains recognize cytomegalovirus antigens. The classifier was reported to diagnose cytomegalovirus status with high specificity and sensitivity in both the original cohort and the validation cohort. The authors suggested that the approach could potentially be generalized to other disease states and immunological phenotypes. A later analysis had no HLA typing for the validation cohort, so co-occurrence there was scored across all 130 or so repertoires. A total of about 150 TCR beta chains were listed by the study as associated with cytomegalovirus.

The library was generated by the immunoSEQ multiplex PCR assay. As for the authors' bioinformatics: A statistical classification framework was built to diagnose cytomegalovirus status from the catalog of TCR beta chain sequences. TCRdb retrieved this table from immuneACCESS and kept in-frame rearrangements only. Not all clones are present; in checked studies, unresolved V genes account for under half, and no reason is known for the remainder. The D gene and trimming were derived from the DNA, and the V and J assignments and clone size from that table. The sample profile shows approximately 180,000 clones; approximately 87% of them were found once. The ten largest clonotypes hold more than 1.2% of the sample.

The V and J segments used are TRBV10-3 and TRBJ1-2; TRBD1 matches 10 bases in the middle. The specimen sequenced was PBMCs. This sequence originates from a woman in her twenties or thirties in good health and CMV-seronegative. The CDR3 is CAIRDSGTGDSGGYTF. Read as DNA, the sequence is TGTGCCATCAGGGATTCTGGGACAGGGGATTCAGGGGGCTACACCTTC.